The T cell receptor beta chain under discussion was sequenced for a study of blood T cell repertoires in COVID-19. Looking at the study overall: The study drew acute and convalescent COVID-19 samples from the United States, Italy and Spain. T cells, B-cell-depleted T cells, or PBMCs supplied cDNA or gDNA.

Original methodology: The authors estimated nucleated cell counts from reference gene primer amplification. The table came from immunoSEQ multiplex PCR; TCRdb's copy has only in-frame clones and leaves some out. The DNA gave D and trimming, while V, J and clone size come from that table. The sample records roughly 100,000 clones, roughly nine tenths being singletons. Germline-derived CDR1 and CDR2 are DFQATT and SNEGSKA (reference sequence). V lost 4 bases to trimming and J lost 4 bases, with 8 bases between them. The CDR3 totals 11 residues. This sequence originates from a human donor in a cohort sampled during active COVID-19. The chain uses TRBV20-1 and TRBJ2-7, with D tentatively TRBD2 (5 bases). The source material was peripheral blood. The DNA for the CDR3 is TGCAGTGCTAAAGGCGGGTACGAGCAGTACTTC. Its translation: CSAKGGYEQYF.